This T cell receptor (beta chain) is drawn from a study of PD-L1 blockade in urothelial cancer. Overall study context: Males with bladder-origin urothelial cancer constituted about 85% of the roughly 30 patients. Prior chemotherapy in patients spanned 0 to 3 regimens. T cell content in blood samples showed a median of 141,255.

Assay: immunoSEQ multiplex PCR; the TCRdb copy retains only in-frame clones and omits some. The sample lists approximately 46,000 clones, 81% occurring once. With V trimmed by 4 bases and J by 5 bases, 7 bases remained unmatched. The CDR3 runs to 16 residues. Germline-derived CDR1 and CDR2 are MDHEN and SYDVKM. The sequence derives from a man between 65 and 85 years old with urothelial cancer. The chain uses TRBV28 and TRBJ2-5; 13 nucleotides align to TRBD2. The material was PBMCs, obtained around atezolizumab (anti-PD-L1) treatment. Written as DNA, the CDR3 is TGTGCCAGCAGTTCCAGGACTAGCGGGAGAGTGGAGACCCAGTACTTC. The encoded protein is CASSSRTSGRVETQYF.